These 5 T cell receptor beta chains originate from one sample sequenced in a study of blood T cell repertoires in COVID-19. The method was immunoSEQ multiplex PCR; TCRdb's version includes in-frame clones alone and lacks a portion of them. The sample includes about 190,000 clones, approximately 85% of them seen just once. Sequenced input: PBMCs or T cells enriched from blood (not recorded which). The origin of the receptors is a man aged 40-55 years with acute COVID-19.

A few counts support this clone. This rearrangement joins TRBV5-1 to TRBJ1-1; D is perhaps TRBD1 (5 bases). V shed 0 bases and J shed 2 bases, with 14 bases lying between them. This CDR3 is 16 amino acids long. CDR1 and CDR2 (germline): SGHRS, YFSETQ. The CDR3 DNA sequence: TGCGCCAGCAGCTTGGATCCGGGGGTCTCTAACACTGAAGCTTTCTTT. Its translation: CASSLDPGVSNTEAFF.

The chain couples TRBV7-2 to TRBJ2-1, with D uncertain. The CDR3 length is 13 residues. V was cut by 2 bases and J by 7 bases, with 9 bases left in between. Per the germline V gene, CDR1 is SGHTA and CDR2 is FQGNSA. The CDR3 coding sequence is TGTGCCAGCAGCTTATTTACACGTAATGAGCAGTTCTTC. Protein sequence: CASSLFTRNEQFF.

This clone turned up a few times. The CDR3 protein is CASSQDRGSHEQYF. CDR3 bases: TGCGCCAGCAGCCAGGACAGGGGTTCACACGAGCAGTACTTC. The genes are TRBV4-1 and TRBJ2-7; 9 bases map to TRBD1. CDR1 is MGHRA, CDR2 YSYEKL, per germline. The V and J ends lost 3 bases and 5 bases, in that order; junction bases with no gene match: 5. This CDR3 has 14 residues.

V is TRBV4-2 and J is TRBJ2-7; unclear D gene. CDR3 length equals 13 residues. Germline values: CDR1 LGHNA, CDR2 YNFKEQ. Trimming cost V 0 bases and J 4 bases, with 7 bases left between them. Written as DNA, the CDR3 is TGTGCCAGCAGCCAAGATGCAGGATACGAGCAGTACTTC. This sequence encodes CASSQDAGYEQYF.

The chain carries TRBV28 and TRBJ2-1, with D possibly matching TRBD2 (5 bases). This CDR3 has 12 amino acids. Trimming left V 2 bases short and J 10 bases short, with 9 bases between. The V gene's germline CDR1 is MDHEN and CDR2 SYDVKM. CDR3: CASSLVSGEQFF. The CDR3 region has the DNA TGTGCCAGCAGTTTAGTGTCGGGGGAGCAGTTCTTC.